This T cell receptor (beta chain) was obtained from a study of beta chain features in type 1 diabetes. Sequencing targeted expressed TCRB transcripts, as all isolated RNA had been reverse transcribed. Using immunoSEQ multiplex PCR, the repertoire was profiled, and TCRdb retains in-frame clones only, with some absent. Among some 700,000 clones listed, around an eighth were seen once. Study-wide results and caveats: Shortening of TCRB CDR3s, moderate but significant, appeared in all four CD4+ subsets of Type 1 diabetes patients. Among patients, naive, central memory and Treg TCRB repertoires appeared more similar than among healthy donors.

The CDR3 sequence is 16 residues long. Germline V gene lookup returns CDR1 SGHRS and CDR2 YFSETQ. V gave up 4 bases and J gave up 0 bases; unmatched junction bases: 4. This clone has more than one count but fewer than ten. Its antigen is currently unknown. The specimen sequenced was naive CD4+ T cells from blood. This receptor was obtained from a man aged 18-30 years with type 1 diabetes. The chain combines TRBV5-1 with TRBJ1-6; 7 nucleotides agree with TRBD1. Here the CDR3 reads CASSPTGDSYNSPLHF. Here the CDR3 DNA reads TGCGCCAGCAGCCCCACAGGGGACTCCTATAATTCACCCCTCCACTTT.